The next 24 T cell receptor beta chains were all read from a single sample in a study of blood T cell repertoires in COVID-19. Assay: immunoSEQ multiplex PCR; the TCRdb copy retains only in-frame clones and omits some. The data show fewer than 300,000 clones, with about 88% seen just once and 0.99% held by the top ten. The sample taken for sequencing was peripheral blood. These TCRs come from a woman aged 40 to 55 who had recovered from COVID-19.

This sequence joins TRBV20-1 and TRBJ2-7; D unresolved. Looked up from germline, CDR1 is DFQATT and CDR2 is SNEGSKA (reference sequence). This CDR3 is 11 amino acids long. V was pared by 3 bases and J by 3 bases, with 6 bases between. The CDR3 nucleotides are TGCAGTGCTAGGCTAGTCTACGAGCAGTACTTC. Encoded protein: CSARLVYEQYF.

The chain is built from TRBV9 and TRBJ1-6, with TRBD1 as a possible D gene (5 bases). V lost 0 bases and J lost 7, with 14 bases in between. The germline V gene encodes CDR1 SGDLS and CDR2 YYNGEE. The CDR3 is 16 amino acids. CDR3 sequence (DNA): TGTGCCAGCAGCGTAGGAGGGGTTGGGGGGAATTCACCCCTCCACTTT. Translation: CASSVGGVGGNSPLHF.

J is TRBJ1-2 and V is TRBV6-6, with D perhaps TRBD1 (6 bases). Trimming cost V 2 bases and J 7 bases, with 14 bases left between them. CDR1 MNHNY and CDR2 SVGAGI come from the germline V gene (reference sequence). CDR3 length equals 14 residues. The CDR3 loop is CASSYPHVGGGYTF. The CDR3 DNA reads as TGTGCCAGCAGTTACCCTCACGTAGGGGGTGGCTACACCTTC.

The chain carries TRBV4-1 and TRBJ2-3; TRBD2 is a possible D gene (6 bases). Trimming stripped 2 bases from V and 2 bases from J, with 17 bases between. This CDR3 has 17 residues. Germline V gene sequence: CDR1 MGHRA, CDR2 YSYEKL. The CDR3 region has the DNA TGCGCCAGCAGCCAAAGCCCAACGGGAGCGGCCACAGATACGCAGTATTTT. This encodes CASSQSPTGAATDTQYF.

This rearrangement joins TRBV3-1 (or the pseudogene TRBV3-2) to TRBJ2-1, with TRBD2 matching 7 bases. The J segment lost 4 bases and the V segment lost 4 bases, leaving 4 bases of the junction unmatched. Per germline, CDR1 LGHDT and CDR2 YNNKEL (reference sequence). The CDR3 sequence is 14 residues long. This chain's CDR3 is CASSRGLGYNEQFF. Written as DNA, the CDR3 is TGTGCCAGCAGCCGTGGACTAGGATACAATGAGCAGTTCTTC.

The chain uses TRBV21-1 and TRBJ2-1; the table's D call, TRBD2, was not checked against the DNA. TRBV21-1 is a pseudogene locus. CDR3 size: 16 residues. CDR3 protein: CASSKGLAGVCDEQFF. The CDR3 coding sequence is TGTGCCAGCAGCAAAGGCCTAGCGGGAGTTTGCGATGAGCAGTTCTTC.

This clone was recorded only once. This chain links TRBV4-3 with TRBJ2-1; possible D gene TRBD1, 7 bases. The CDR3 spans 14 residues. Per the germline V gene, CDR1 is LGHNA and CDR2 is YSLEER. V was pared by 0 bases and J by 10 bases, with 13 bases between. The CDR3: CASSQEEGAREQFF. The CDR3 DNA sequence: TGCGCCAGCAGCCAAGAGGAGGGGGCGAGGGAGCAGTTCTTC.

The CDR3 bases are TGTGCCAGCAGCACCGGGGGTTTCTATGGCTACACCTTC. This gives the protein CASSTGGFYGYTF. The chain employs TRBV9 and TRBJ1-2; perhaps TRBD1 as D (5 bases). This CDR3 spans 13 amino acids. The germline CDR1 and CDR2 sequences are SGDLS and YYNGEE. V lost 4 bases and J 4 bases, leaving 11 bases between the germline ends.

The rearrangement links TRBV18 to TRBJ2-4, with 9 bases matching TRBD1. The CDR3 runs to 16 residues. Trimming cost V 0 bases and J 6 bases; bases outside gene matches: 6. Germline lookup yields CDR1 KGHSH and CDR2 LQKENI. This CDR3 is CASSPPGDRAGNIQYF. In DNA, the CDR3 is TGTGCCAGCTCACCACCGGGGGACAGGGCAGGAAACATTCAGTACTTC. The entire variable domain, with the rest obtained from reference TRBV18 and TRBJ2-4, is as follows: NAGVMQNPRHLVRRRGQEARLRCSPMKGHSHVYWYRQLPEEGLKFMVYLQKENIIDESGMPKERFSAEFPKEGPSILRIQQVVRGDSAAYFCASSPPGDRAGNIQYFGAGTRLSVL.

The V call is TRBV24-1, the J call TRBJ1-1, with 9 bases aligning to TRBD1. The V gene end was trimmed by 3 bases and the J gene end by 4 bases; junction bases not matched to a gene: 5. The CDR3 spans 15 residues. Germline loops: CDR1 KGHDR, CDR2 SFDVKD. CDR3 sequence (DNA): TGTGCCACCAGTGATCCGACAGGGGGGTCCACTGAAGCTTTCTTT. It codes for CATSDPTGGSTEAFF.

V is TRBV27 and J is TRBJ1-2, with TRBD1 matching over 8 bases. The CDR3 runs 13 residues. With 7 bases clipped from V and 6 bases from J, the junction kept 7 bases outside the gene matches. From germline, CDR1 is MNHEY and CDR2 SMNVEV (reference sequence). The DNA for the CDR3 is TGTGCCAGCACTCGGACAGGGTGGCATGGCTACACCTTC. Amino acid sequence: CASTRTGWHGYTF.

V usage is TRBV29-1 and J usage is TRBJ1-5, with 9 bases matching TRBD1. J was trimmed by 3 bases and V by 7 bases; bases with no gene match: 4. CDR3 length: 13 amino acids. Germline CDR1 is SQVTM and CDR2 is ANQGSEA. CDR3 in amino acids: CSATGGPNQPQHF. The CDR3 region has the DNA TGCAGCGCTACAGGGGGCCCCAATCAGCCCCAGCATTTT.

The table lists this clone with a count of one. V gene TRBV5-1 combines with J gene TRBJ2-7; 8 nucleotides align to TRBD1. The junction had 7 bases not matched to a gene; V was cut back by 0 bases and J by 2 bases. Germline V gene lookup returns CDR1 SGHRS and CDR2 YFSETQ. This CDR3 has 16 amino acids. In nucleotides, the CDR3 is TGCGCCAGCAGCTTGGTCGGGACAGGACCCCCCTACGAGCAGTACTTC. Its translation is CASSLVGTGPPYEQYF.

The chain recombines TRBV6-5 with TRBJ2-1, with TRBD2 as a possible D gene (5 bases). Germline V lookup: CDR1 MNHEY, CDR2 SVGAGI. V was clipped by 7 bases and J by 7 bases, with 20 bases between them. The CDR3 consists of 15 residues. Written as DNA, the CDR3 is TGTGCCAGCACCCCTGGACTCCCGCCGAGGAATGAGCAGTTCTTC. It is translated as CASTPGLPPRNEQFF.

The chain employs TRBV2 and TRBJ2-7; the match to TRBD1 covers 9 bases. The CDR3 totals 15 residues. Looked up from germline, CDR1 is SNHLY and CDR2 is FYNNEI. V lost 6 bases to trimming and J lost 2 bases; unmatched junction nucleotides: 8. CDR3 protein: CASRENTGGAYEQYV. CDR3 nucleotide sequence: TGTGCCAGCAGAGAGAACACAGGGGGCGCCTACGAGCAGTACGTC.

The V gene is TRBV7-9, the J gene TRBJ2-1; D is perhaps TRBD1 (5 bases). Germline CDR1 SEHNR, CDR2 FQNEAQ (reference sequence). CDR3 length: 17 amino acids. The germline V and J ends were trimmed by 2 bases and 8 bases, with 22 bases remaining between them. The CDR3 protein is CASSLKRGREDADEQFF. The CDR3 DNA reads as TGTGCCAGCAGCTTAAAGCGCGGCAGGGAAGACGCGGATGAGCAGTTCTTC.

The chain recombines TRBV7-8 with TRBJ2-1; possible D gene TRBD1, 5 bases. The CDR3 totals 21 residues. Germline V gene data show CDR1 as SGHVS and CDR2 as FQNEAQ. V was cut by 5 bases and J by 0 bases, with 29 bases left in between. Written as DNA, the CDR3 is TGTGCCAGCAGCCCTCTCGGGCAGGGCGTGTTCGGACCAGGCTCCTACAATGAGCAGTTCTTC. It translates to CASSPLGQGVFGPGSYNEQFF.

The sample holds one count of this clone. This rearrangement joins TRBV7-2 to TRBJ2-2; D not certain. The CDR3 loop spans 14 amino acids. V lost 5 bases and J 2 bases, leaving 9 bases between the germline ends. The germline V gene encodes CDR1 SGHTA and CDR2 FQGNSA. The CDR3 spells CASSTYRNTGELFF. For the CDR3, the DNA is TGTGCCAGCAGCACCTACAGAAACACCGGGGAGCTGTTTTTT. Using reference TRBV7-2 and TRBJ2-2 for the parts outside the CDR3, the full variable domain is GAGVSQSPSNKVTEKGKDVELRCDPISGHTALYWYRQSLGQGLEFLIYFQGNSAPDKSGLPSDRFSAERTGGSVSTLTIQRTQQEDSAVYLCASSTYRNTGELFFGEGSRLTVL.

The chain combines TRBV5-4 with TRBJ2-1; 13 bases line up with TRBD2. The trim removed 4 bases at V and 3 bases at J, leaving 4 bases unmatched. The germline CDR1 and CDR2 sequences are SGHNT and YYREEE (reference sequence). The CDR3 length is 16 residues. DNA of the CDR3: TGTGCCAGCAGCGCCCGACTAGCGGGAGGCTACAATGAGCAGTTCTTC. Its protein product is CASSARLAGGYNEQFF.

The V call is TRBV7-8, the J call TRBJ1-3, with D possibly TRBD1 on 6 matching bases. CDR1 and CDR2 (germline): SGHVS, FQNEAQ. This CDR3 is built from 15 residues. Trimming left V 1 base short and J 1 base short, with 8 bases between. The CDR3 DNA reads as TGTGCCAGCAGCTTAGAGGGGGGGTCTGGAAACACCATATATTTT. Translation: CASSLEGGSGNTIYF.

V and J are TRBV14 and TRBJ2-1, with 7 bases fitting TRBD2. V dropped 0 bases and J dropped 7; count of bases not matched to a gene: 9. The CDR3 runs 16 residues. Germline lookup yields CDR1 SGHDN and CDR2 FVKESK. The CDR3 DNA reads TGTGCCAGCAGCCAAGAGTACAGCGGGGCTGGGAATGAGCAGTTCTTC. The encoded protein is CASSQEYSGAGNEQFF.

The chain recombines TRBV9 with TRBJ2-7; 7 bases agree with TRBD2. The V and J ends lost 4 bases and 2 bases, in that order; junction bases with no gene match: 9. The CDR3 sequence is 15 residues long. Germline V gene sequence: CDR1 SGDLS, CDR2 YYNGEE. The CDR3 is CASSPRVAGAYEQYF. In DNA, the CDR3 is TGTGCCAGCAGCCCCCGGGTCGCGGGGGCCTACGAGCAGTACTTC.

As regards this clone: This same CDR3 is encoded by further DNA sequences in the sample. The chain has TRBV18 and TRBJ2-5; D might be TRBD2 (6 bases). The CDR3 spans 12 residues. Germline V gives CDR1 KGHSH, CDR2 LQKENI. The V and J ends lost 3 bases and 5 bases respectively, with 7 bases between them. CDR3 region: CASSPRGETQYF. The CDR3 bases are TGTGCCAGCTCACCTCGGGGGGAGACCCAGTACTTC.

The chain recombines TRBV4-1 with TRBJ2-5, with unresolved D. This CDR3 is 13 amino acids long. V lost 3 bases and J 2 bases, leaving 7 bases between the germline ends. Germline V gives CDR1 MGHRA, CDR2 YSYEKL. Here the CDR3 reads CASSQSPQETQYF. The DNA for the CDR3 is TGCGCCAGCAGCCAGAGCCCTCAAGAGACCCAGTACTTC.